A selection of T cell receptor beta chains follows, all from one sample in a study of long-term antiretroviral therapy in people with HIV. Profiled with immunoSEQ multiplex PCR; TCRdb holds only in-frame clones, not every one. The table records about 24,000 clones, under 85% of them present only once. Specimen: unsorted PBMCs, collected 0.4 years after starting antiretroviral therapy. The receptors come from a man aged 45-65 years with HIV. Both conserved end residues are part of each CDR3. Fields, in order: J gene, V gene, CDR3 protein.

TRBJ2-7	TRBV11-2	CASSLEGTGRDEQYF
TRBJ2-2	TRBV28	CASSLGHSTGELFF
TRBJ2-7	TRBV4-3	CASSQAAGSYEQYF
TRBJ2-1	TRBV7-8	CASSPGGGGGSYNEQFF
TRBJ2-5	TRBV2	CASYRGGTQYF
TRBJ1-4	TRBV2	CASSEAGVNEKLFF
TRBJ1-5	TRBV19	CASTQAVSNQPQHF
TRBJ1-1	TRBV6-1	CASRRGSNTEAFF
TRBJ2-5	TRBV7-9	CASSLNEGETQYF
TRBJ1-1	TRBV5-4	CASSFQGGLKTEAFF
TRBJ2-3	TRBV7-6	CASSLGLQDTQYF
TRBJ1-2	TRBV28	CASSSSPYGYTF
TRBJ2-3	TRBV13	CASSRQGYSSSTDTQYF
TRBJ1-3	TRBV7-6	CASSSGQLSGNTIYF
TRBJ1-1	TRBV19	CASSIITGRLNTEAFF
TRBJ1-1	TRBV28	CASSFWGGGTEAFF
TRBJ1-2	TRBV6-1	CASTQPNRPIYGYTF